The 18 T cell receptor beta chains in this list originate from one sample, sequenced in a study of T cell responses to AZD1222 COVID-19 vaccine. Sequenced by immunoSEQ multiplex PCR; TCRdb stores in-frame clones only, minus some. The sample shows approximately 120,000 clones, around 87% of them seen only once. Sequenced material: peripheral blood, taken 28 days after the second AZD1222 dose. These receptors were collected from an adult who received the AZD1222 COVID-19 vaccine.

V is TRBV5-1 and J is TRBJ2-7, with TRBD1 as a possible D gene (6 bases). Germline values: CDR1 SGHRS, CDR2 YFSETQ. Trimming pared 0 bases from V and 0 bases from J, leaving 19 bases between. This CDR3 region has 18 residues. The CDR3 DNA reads TGCGCCAGCAGCTTGGCCCCACCCAATAGGGGGACCTCCTACGAGCAGTACTTC. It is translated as CASSLAPPNRGTSYEQYF.

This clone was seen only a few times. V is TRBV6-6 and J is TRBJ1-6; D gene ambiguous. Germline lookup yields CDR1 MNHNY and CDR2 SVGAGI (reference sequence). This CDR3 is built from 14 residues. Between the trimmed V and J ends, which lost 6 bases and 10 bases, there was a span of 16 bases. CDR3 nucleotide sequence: TGTGCCAGCAGCGACTACGAGGGTCAATCACCCCTCCACTTT. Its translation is CASSDYEGQSPLHF.

CDR3 DNA sequence: TGTGCCAGCAGCCTACAGGGCGTGGGGCAGCCCCAGCATTTT. Translation: CASSLQGVGQPQHF. The V and J genes are TRBV6-5 and TRBJ1-5; possibly TRBD1 for D (6 bases). The germline CDR1 and CDR2 sequences are MNHEY and SVGAGI. Trimming cost V 6 bases and J 7 bases, with 16 bases left between them. CDR3 length: 14 residues.

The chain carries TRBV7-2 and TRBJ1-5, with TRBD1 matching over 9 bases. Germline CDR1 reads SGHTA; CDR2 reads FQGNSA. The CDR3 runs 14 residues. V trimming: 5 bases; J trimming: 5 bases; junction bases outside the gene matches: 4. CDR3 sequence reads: CASSMTGGDQPQHF. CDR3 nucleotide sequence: TGTGCCAGCAGCATGACAGGGGGGGATCAGCCCCAGCATTTT.

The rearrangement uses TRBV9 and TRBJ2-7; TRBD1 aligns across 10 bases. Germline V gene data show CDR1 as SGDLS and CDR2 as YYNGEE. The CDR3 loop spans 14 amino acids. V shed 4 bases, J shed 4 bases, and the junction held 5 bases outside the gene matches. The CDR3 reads CASSPGTGVYEQYF. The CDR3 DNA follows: TGTGCCAGCAGCCCCGGGACAGGGGTATACGAGCAGTACTTC.

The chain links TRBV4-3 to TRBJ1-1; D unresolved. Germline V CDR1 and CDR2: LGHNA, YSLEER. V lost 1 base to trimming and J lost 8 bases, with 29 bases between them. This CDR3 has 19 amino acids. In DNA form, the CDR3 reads TGCGCCAGCAGCCAAGCCGTTTCCGGCAGGAGGTCGGGCAGAGGGGAAGCTTTCTTT. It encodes CASSQAVSGRRSGRGEAFF.

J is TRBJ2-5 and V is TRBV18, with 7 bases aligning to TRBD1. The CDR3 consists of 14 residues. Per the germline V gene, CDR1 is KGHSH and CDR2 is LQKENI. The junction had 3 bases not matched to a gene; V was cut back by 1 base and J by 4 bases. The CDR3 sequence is CASSPLTGVETQYF. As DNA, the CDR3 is TGTGCCAGCTCACCACTTACAGGGGTAGAGACCCAGTACTTC.

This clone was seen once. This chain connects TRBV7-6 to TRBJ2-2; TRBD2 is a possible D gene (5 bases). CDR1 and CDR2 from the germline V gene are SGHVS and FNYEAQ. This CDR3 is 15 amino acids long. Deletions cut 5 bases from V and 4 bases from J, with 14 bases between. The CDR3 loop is CASSPTMPVTGELFF. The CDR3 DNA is TGTGCCAGCAGCCCGACTATGCCTGTCACCGGGGAGCTGTTTTTT.

The CDR3 here is CAWSRTGIRGYTF. CDR3 nucleotide sequence: TGTGCCTGGAGTCGGACGGGGATCCGTGGCTACACCTTC. V gene TRBV30 combines with J gene TRBJ1-2; no reliable D call. The CDR3 is made up of 13 amino acids. V shed 2 bases and J shed 7 bases, with 14 bases lying between them. CDR1 GTSNPN and CDR2 SVGIG come from the germline V gene (reference sequence).

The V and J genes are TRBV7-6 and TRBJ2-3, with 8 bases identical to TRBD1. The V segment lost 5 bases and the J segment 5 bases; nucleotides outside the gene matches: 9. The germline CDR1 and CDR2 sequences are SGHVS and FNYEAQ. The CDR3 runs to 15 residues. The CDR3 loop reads CASSPGQGLGDTQYF. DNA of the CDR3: TGTGCCAGCAGCCCCGGACAGGGTTTAGGAGATACGCAGTATTTT.

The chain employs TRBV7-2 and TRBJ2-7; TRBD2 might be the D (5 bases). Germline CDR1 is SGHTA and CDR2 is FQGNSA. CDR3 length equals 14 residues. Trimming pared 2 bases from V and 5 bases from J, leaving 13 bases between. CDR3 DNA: TGTGCCAGCAGCTTACGCCGGGGTACCGACGAGCAGTACTTC. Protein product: CASSLRRGTDEQYF.

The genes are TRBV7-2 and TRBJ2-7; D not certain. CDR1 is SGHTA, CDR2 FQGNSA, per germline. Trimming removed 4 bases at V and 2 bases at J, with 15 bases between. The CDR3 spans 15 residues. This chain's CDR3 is CASSSDLTAAYEQYF. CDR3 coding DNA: TGTGCCAGCAGCTCCGACTTGACGGCCGCCTACGAGCAGTACTTC.

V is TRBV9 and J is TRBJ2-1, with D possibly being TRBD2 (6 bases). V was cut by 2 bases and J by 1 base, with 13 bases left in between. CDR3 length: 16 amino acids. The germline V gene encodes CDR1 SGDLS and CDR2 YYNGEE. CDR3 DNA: TGTGCCAGCAGCGTCCTTGGGGGGTTTTCCTACAATGAGCAGTTCTTC. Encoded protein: CASSVLGGFSYNEQFF.

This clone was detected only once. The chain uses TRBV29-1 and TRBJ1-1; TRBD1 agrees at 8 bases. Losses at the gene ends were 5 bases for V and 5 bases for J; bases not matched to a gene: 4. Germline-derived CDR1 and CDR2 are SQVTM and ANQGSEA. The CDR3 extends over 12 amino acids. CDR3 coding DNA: TGCAGCGTTAGGACAGGGAGAACTGAAGCTTTCTTT. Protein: CSVRTGRTEAFF.

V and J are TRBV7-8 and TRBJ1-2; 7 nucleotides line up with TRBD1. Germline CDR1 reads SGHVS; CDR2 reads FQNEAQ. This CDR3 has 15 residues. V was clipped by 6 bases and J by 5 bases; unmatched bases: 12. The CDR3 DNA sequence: TGTGCCAGCAGTTTAAACACAGGGGAGGGATATGGCTACACCTTC. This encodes CASSLNTGEGYGYTF.

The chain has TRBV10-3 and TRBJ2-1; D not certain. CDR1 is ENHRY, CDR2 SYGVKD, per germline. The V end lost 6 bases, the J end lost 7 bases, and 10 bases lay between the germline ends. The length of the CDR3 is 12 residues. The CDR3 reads CAISPLRNEQFF. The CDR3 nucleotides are TGTGCCATCAGCCCACTCAGGAATGAGCAGTTCTTC.

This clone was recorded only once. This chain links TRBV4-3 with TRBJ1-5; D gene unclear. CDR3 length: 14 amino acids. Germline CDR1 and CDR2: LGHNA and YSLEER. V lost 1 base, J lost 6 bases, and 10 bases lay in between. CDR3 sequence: CASSQGPFRQPQHF. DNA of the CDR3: TGCGCCAGCAGCCAAGGCCCTTTCCGTCAGCCCCAGCATTTT.

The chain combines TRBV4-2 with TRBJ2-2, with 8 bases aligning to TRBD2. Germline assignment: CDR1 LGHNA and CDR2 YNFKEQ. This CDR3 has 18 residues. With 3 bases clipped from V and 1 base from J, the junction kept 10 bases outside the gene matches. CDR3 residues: CASSQEALAGGNTGELFF. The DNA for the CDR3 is TGTGCCAGCAGCCAGGAAGCATTGGCGGGGGGGAACACCGGGGAGCTGTTTTTT.